The 11 T cell receptor beta chains in this list originate from one sample, sequenced in a study of blood T cells in healthy people across ages. PCR was performed a second time for roughly 6 to 12 cycles using a sample-barcoded 5' primer and a J-beta primer mix. Each CDR3 protein gets one entry after TCRdb re-called the 5' RACE reads with MiXCR. The sample includes about 1.8 million distinct CDR3 sequences, roughly 49% of them seen just once. The sample comprised blood. The receptors here all came from a woman in her thirties or forties in good health.

This chain uses TRBV25-1 with TRBJ2-3; no clear D gene. Trimming removed 4 bases from V and 2 bases from J, with 16 bases in between. The CDR3 covers 16 residues. Germline CDR1 is MGHDK and CDR2 is SYGVNS. The CDR3 nucleotides read TGTGCCAGCAGTGGGACGGGCGGAACCCACACAGATACGCAGTATTTT. As protein: CASSGTGGTHTDTQYF.

CDR3 DNA sequence: TGTGCCAGCAGCTTAGTACGGGTTACCGGGAAGACCCAGTACTTC. Translated, it gives CASSLVRVTGKTQYF. The chain employs TRBV7-2 and TRBJ2-7, with D possibly matching TRBD2 (5 bases). The end of the DNA is better explained by TRBJ2-5, so the J call may be wrong. CDR1 is SGHTA, CDR2 FQGNSA, per germline. The CDR3 spans 15 residues.

This clonotype was detected ten times or more. The rearrangement joins TRBV28 to TRBJ2-5; D not certain. Germline loops: CDR1 MDHEN, CDR2 SYDVKM. V lost 4 bases, J lost 4 bases, and 10 bases lay in between. The CDR3 length is 13 residues. CDR3 coding DNA: TGTGCCAGCAGTTCTGGGGATCGAGAGACCCAGTACTTC. Protein product: CASSSGDRETQYF.

The chain joins TRBV27 to TRBJ2-7, with TRBD1 identical over 10 bases. With V trimmed by 7 bases and J by 3 bases, 15 bases remained unmatched. Germline-derived CDR1 and CDR2 are MNHEY and SMNVEV (reference sequence). CDR3 length: 17 residues. CDR3 coding DNA: TGTGCCAGCACCTTTCTTACCGGGACAGGGGCGATCTACGAGCAGTACTTC. Protein product: CASTFLTGTGAIYEQYF.

J is TRBJ2-5 and V is TRBV7-2; TRBD1 matches 9 bases. The V segment lost 5 bases and the J segment 13 bases; nucleotides outside the gene matches: 14. Germline V gene data show CDR1 as SGHTA and CDR2 as FQGNSA. The CDR3 covers 14 residues. CDR3 nucleotides: TGTGCCAGCAGCCCACAGGGGGCTAAGGATCAGAGGTACTTC. Translating gives CASSPQGAKDQRYF.

This clonotype appeared a few times. This chain links TRBV29-1 with TRBJ2-7, with D maybe TRBD1 (8 bases). With 5 bases removed from V and 4 bases from J, the gap between germline ends came to 21 bases. Per the germline V gene, CDR1 is SQVTM and CDR2 is ANQGSEA. The CDR3 length is 15 residues. CDR3 in DNA: TGCAGCGTTTTACTCCGGGACAGGCGGGGGTACGAGCAGTACTTC. Translated: CSVLLRDRRGYEQYF.

The V call is TRBV12-3 or TRBV12-4, the J call TRBJ1-2; the D is unclear. This CDR3 is built from 11 residues. V was clipped by 3 bases and J by 11 bases, with 10 bases between them. CDR3 DNA sequence: TGTGCCAGCAGTTTCGGGCGCGAATACACCTTC. Amino acids: CASSFGREYTF.

This sequence joins TRBV6-6 and TRBJ2-3; 8 bases fit TRBD1. After removal of 6 bases from V and 8 bases from J, the junction contained 4 bases not matched to a gene. Germline CDR1 reads MNHNY; CDR2 reads SVGAGI (reference sequence). There are 12 residues in the CDR3. CDR3 nucleotide sequence: TGTGCCAGCAGGGAACAGGGGGGTACGCAGTATTTT. Translating gives CASREQGGTQYF.

As concerns this clonotype: Just one base apart from a much larger clone, this may be a read error. The rearrangement joins TRBV12-3 or TRBV12-4 to TRBJ2-1; 9 bases agree with TRBD1. This CDR3 is built from 15 residues. With V trimmed by 7 bases and J by 0 bases, 4 bases remained unmatched. The CDR3 DNA is TGTGCCAGCAAGCCGACAGGGGGCTCCTACAATGAGCAGTTCTTC. Translation gives CASKPTGGSYNEQFF.

The V and J genes are TRBV7-9 and TRBJ2-4; D may be TRBD1 (5 bases). CDR1 SEHNR and CDR2 FQNEAQ come from the germline V gene (reference sequence). The CDR3 runs 14 residues. V gave up 3 bases and J gave up 1 base, with 7 bases separating them. The CDR3 reads CASSFPGAKNIQYF. Written as DNA, the CDR3 is TGTGCCAGCAGCTTTCCAGGGGCCAAAAACATTCAGTACTTC.

The chain uses TRBV7-9 and TRBJ1-1; no clear D. In germline, CDR1 is SEHNR, CDR2 FQNEAQ (reference sequence). The CDR3 contains 12 residues. Trimming cost V 5 bases and J 6 bases, with 10 bases left between them. CDR3 protein: CASSAAGSEAFF. The CDR3 DNA sequence: TGTGCCAGCAGCGCCGCGGGGTCTGAAGCTTTCTTT. The full variable domain, its missing parts supplied by reference TRBV7-9 and TRBJ1-1, is DTGVSQNPRHKITKRGQNVTFRCDPISEHNRLYWYRQTLGQGPEFLTYFQNEAQLEKSRLLSDRFSAERPKGSFSTLEIQRTEQGDSAMYLCASSAAGSEAFFGQGTRLTVV.